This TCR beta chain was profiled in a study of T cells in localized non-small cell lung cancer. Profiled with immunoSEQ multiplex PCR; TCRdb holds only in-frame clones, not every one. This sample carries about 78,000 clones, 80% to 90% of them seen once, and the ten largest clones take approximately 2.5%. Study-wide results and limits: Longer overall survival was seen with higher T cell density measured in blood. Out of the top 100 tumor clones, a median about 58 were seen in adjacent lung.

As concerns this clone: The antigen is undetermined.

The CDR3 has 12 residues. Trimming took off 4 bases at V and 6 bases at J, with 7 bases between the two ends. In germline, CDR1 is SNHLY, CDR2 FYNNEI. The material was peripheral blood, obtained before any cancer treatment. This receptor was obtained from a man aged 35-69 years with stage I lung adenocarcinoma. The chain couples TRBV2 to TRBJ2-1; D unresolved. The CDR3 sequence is CASSGLPNEQFF. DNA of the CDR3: TGTGCCAGCAGTGGGCTCCCCAATGAGCAGTTCTTC.